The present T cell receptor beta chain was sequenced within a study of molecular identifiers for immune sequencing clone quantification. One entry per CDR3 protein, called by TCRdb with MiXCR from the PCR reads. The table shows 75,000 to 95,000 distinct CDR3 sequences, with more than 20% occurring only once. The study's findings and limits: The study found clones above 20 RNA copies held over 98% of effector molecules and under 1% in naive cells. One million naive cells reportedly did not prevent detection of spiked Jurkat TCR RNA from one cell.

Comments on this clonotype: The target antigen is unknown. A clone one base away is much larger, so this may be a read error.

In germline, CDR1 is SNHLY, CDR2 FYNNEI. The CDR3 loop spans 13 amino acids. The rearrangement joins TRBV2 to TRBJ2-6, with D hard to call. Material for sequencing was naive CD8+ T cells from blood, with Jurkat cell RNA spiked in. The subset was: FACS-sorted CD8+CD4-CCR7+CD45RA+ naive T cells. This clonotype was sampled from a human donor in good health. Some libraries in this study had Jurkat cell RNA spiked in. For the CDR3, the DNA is TGTGCCAGCACCCAGTCTGGGACCAACGTCCTGACTTTC. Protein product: CASTQSGTNVLTF.